Below, 7 T cell receptor beta chains from the same sample are listed, as sequenced in a study of T cells after yellow fever vaccination. TCRdb independently ran MiXCR on the 5' RACE reads; one entry per CDR3 protein. The sample holds about 580,000 distinct CDR3 sequences, roughly a sixth seen once. The sequenced sample was PBMCs, obtained less than 6 days after the first yellow fever vaccination. These receptors were taken from a man between 18 and 29 years old who received the YFV17D yellow fever vaccine.

The chain employs TRBV6-1 and TRBJ2-1, with TRBD1 matching over 8 bases. Germline V gene data show CDR1 as MNHNS and CDR2 as SASEGT. The trim removed 5 bases at V and 7 bases at J, leaving 10 bases unmatched. The CDR3 has 15 residues. Written as DNA, the CDR3 is TGTGCCAGCAGTCATGCACAGGGGGAAGGAAATGAGCAGTTCTTC. As protein: CASSHAQGEGNEQFF.

The chain joins TRBV5-1 to TRBJ1-1; D is perhaps TRBD1 (6 bases). The germline CDR1 and CDR2 sequences are SGHRS and YFSETQ. The germline V and J ends were trimmed by 2 bases and 0 bases, with 14 bases remaining between them. CDR3 length: 16 residues. The DNA for the CDR3 is TGCGCCAGCAGCTTTAACAGGGTGAGGCTGAACACTGAAGCTTTCTTT. Residues: CASSFNRVRLNTEAFF.

CDR3 nucleotide sequence: TGTGCCAGCAGCTTCGACAGGTCGAACACTGAAGCTTTCTTT. Translating gives CASSFDRSNTEAFF. V usage is TRBV11-1 and J usage is TRBJ1-1; TRBD1 is a possible D gene (6 bases). The V end was cut by 3 bases, the J end by 1 base, with 9 bases between. The CDR3 covers 14 residues. In germline, CDR1 is SGHAT, CDR2 FQDESV (reference sequence).

The rearrangement uses TRBV4-1 and TRBJ2-1; tentatively, D is TRBD1 or TRBD2 (6 bases each). Trimming pared 4 bases from V and 8 bases from J, leaving 21 bases between. Germline V lookup: CDR1 MGHRA, CDR2 YSYEKL. The CDR3 has 16 residues. The CDR3 spells CASSPRLGGAGYEQFF. In nucleotides, the CDR3 is TGCGCCAGCAGCCCTCGTTTGGGGGGCGCGGGGTATGAGCAGTTCTTC.

V usage is TRBV6-5 and J usage is TRBJ2-3, with 10 positions matching TRBD2. The CDR3 has 16 amino acids. Germline V gives CDR1 MNHEY, CDR2 SVGAGI. V gave up 6 bases and J gave up 1 base; unmatched junction bases: 7. CDR3: CASSKLAGRGTDTQYF. In nucleotides, the CDR3 is TGTGCCAGCAGCAAACTAGCGGGGAGGGGCACAGATACGCAGTATTTT.

The chain couples TRBV11-2 to TRBJ2-3; D unresolved. This CDR3 region has 14 residues. The germline V and J ends were trimmed by 5 bases and 4 bases, with 13 bases remaining between them. Germline CDR1 SGHAT, CDR2 FQNNGV. The DNA for the CDR3 is TGTGCCAGCAGCAGGAGTTTCAGCGCAGATACGCAGTATTTT. It codes for CASSRSFSADTQYF.

This clonotype was counted a few times. V usage is TRBV5-1 and J usage is TRBJ1-2, with D possibly TRBD1 on 5 matching bases. Germline values: CDR1 SGHRS, CDR2 YFSETQ. The CDR3 has 16 residues. The germline V and J ends were trimmed by 1 base and 6 bases, with 19 bases remaining between them. The CDR3 reads CASSLNEDSGANGYTF. The CDR3 DNA follows: TGCGCCAGCAGCTTGAATGAGGACTCTGGGGCCAATGGCTACACCTTC. The entire variable domain, with the rest obtained from reference TRBV5-1 and TRBJ1-2, is as follows: KAGVTQTPRYLIKTRGQQVTLSCSPISGHRSVSWYQQTPGQGLQFLFEYFSETQRNKGNFPGRFSGRQFSNSRSEMNVSTLELGDSALYLCASSLNEDSGANGYTFGSGTRLTVV.